These 10 T cell receptor beta chains originate from one sample sequenced in a study of CD8 T cells in ankylosing spondylitis. TCRdb ran MiXCR on the 5' RACE reads and lists one entry per CDR3 protein. The sample carries approximately 110,000 distinct CDR3 sequences, 20% to 30% recorded once. Sequencing used synovial fluid, either unsorted or a sorted T cell fraction (not recorded which). These receptors came from a male donor with ankylosing spondylitis.

This chain uses TRBV2 with TRBJ2-3, with 13 bases matching TRBD2. From germline, CDR1 is SNHLY and CDR2 FYNNEI. The CDR3 consists of 17 residues. V lost 6 bases and J lost 1; bases outside the gene matches: 7. CDR3 loop: CASRTRLAGGRTDTQYF. The CDR3 nucleotides read TGTGCCAGCAGGACGAGACTAGCGGGAGGCCGCACAGATACGCAGTATTTT. Combining the CDR3 with reference TRBV2 and TRBJ2-3 gives the whole variable domain EPEVTQTPSHQVTQMGQEVILRCVPISNHLYFYWYRQILGQKVEFLVSFYNNEISEKSEIFDDQFSVERPDGSNFTLKIRSTKLEDSAMYFCASRTRLAGGRTDTQYFGPGTRLTVL.

This clonotype appeared a few times. CDR3 DNA sequence: TGCAGCGGATACGGGACTATTCCCCTCGATGAGCAGTTCTTC. Translating gives CSGYGTIPLDEQFF. This chain uses TRBV29-1 with TRBJ2-1, with 7 bases matching TRBD2. The V gene's germline CDR1 is SQVTM and CDR2 ANQGSEA. The CDR3 is made up of 14 amino acids. Trimming removed 7 bases from V and 8 bases from J; junction bases left unmatched: 14.

The CDR3 sequence: CASSLASGTYNEQFF. The CDR3 region has the DNA TGCGCCAGCAGCTTGGCCAGCGGAACCTACAATGAGCAGTTCTTC. The chain is built from TRBV5-1 and TRBJ2-1; maybe TRBD2 (5 bases). V gave up 0 bases and J gave up 2 bases, with 9 bases separating them. The CDR3 contains 15 residues. Germline CDR1 reads SGHRS; CDR2 reads YFSETQ.

Ten or more counts support this clonotype. Written as DNA, the CDR3 is TGTGCCAGCAGTTTAGCGTTTGAACAGGTCGGGGGCGCTGAAGCTTTCTTT. Translating gives CASSLAFEQVGGAEAFF. V usage is TRBV12-3 or TRBV12-4 and J usage is TRBJ1-1; TRBD1 is a possible D gene (6 bases). V was clipped by 0 bases and J by 6 bases, with 20 bases between them. CDR3 length equals 17 residues.

This clonotype appeared a few times. The chain is built from TRBV7-8 and TRBJ1-2; TRBD1 aligns across 9 bases. Unmatched junction bases numbered 8, after V lost 5 bases and J lost 4 bases. Per germline, CDR1 SGHVS and CDR2 FQNEAQ. The CDR3 has 15 amino acids. CDR3 coding DNA: TGTGCCAGCAGCGAGGGACAGGGTCTCGTCTATGGCTACACCTTC. Residues: CASSEGQGLVYGYTF.

The chain carries TRBV7-2 and TRBJ1-6, with a tentative D call TRBD1 (5 bases). Germline V CDR1 and CDR2: SGHTA, FQGNSA. Between the trimmed V and J ends, which lost 0 bases and 7 bases, there was a span of 7 bases. The CDR3 contains 14 residues. In DNA form, the CDR3 reads TGTGCCAGCAGCTTAGCCGGGACCAATTCACCCCTCCACTTT. This translates into CASSLAGTNSPLHF. Filled out from reference TRBV7-2 and TRBJ1-6, the complete variable domain reads GAGVSQSPSNKVTEKGKDVELRCDPISGHTALYWYRQSLGQGLEFLIYFQGNSAPDKSGLPSDRFSAERTGGSVSTLTIQRTQQEDSAVYLCASSLAGTNSPLHFGNGTRLTVT.

In this sample, this clonotype turned up many times. This chain uses TRBV2 with TRBJ1-6; possibly TRBD1 for D (5 bases). This CDR3 spans 13 amino acids. Trimming took off 10 bases at V and 1 base at J, with 8 bases between the two ends. Germline V gene lookup returns CDR1 SNHLY and CDR2 FYNNEI. CDR3 bases: TGTGCCATTGGGGCTTCCTATAATTCACCCCTCCACTTT. It encodes CAIGASYNSPLHF.

This clonotype was observed a handful of times. The chain has TRBV12-3 or TRBV12-4 and TRBJ2-5; 7 bases align to TRBD2. There are 14 residues in the CDR3. J lost 4 bases, V lost 6 bases, and 8 bases had no gene match. The CDR3 DNA follows: TGTGCCAGCAGCCCCCGGGGGGTTGGAGAGACCCAGTACTTC. Translation: CASSPRGVGETQYF.

V is TRBV4-2 and J is TRBJ2-7; 9 bases agree with TRBD2. The V and J ends lost 4 bases and 1 base, in that order; junction bases with no gene match: 8. The CDR3 extends over 16 amino acids. Germline assignment: CDR1 LGHNA and CDR2 YNFKEQ. This chain's CDR3 is CASSRPTSGLSYEQYF. The CDR3 coding sequence is TGTGCCAGCAGCCGCCCCACTAGCGGGCTTTCCTACGAGCAGTACTTC.

This clonotype has more than one count but fewer than ten. V is TRBV7-9 and J is TRBJ2-5, with D unclear. Germline V lookup: CDR1 SEHNR, CDR2 FQNEAQ (reference sequence). The CDR3 has 15 amino acids. The germline V and J ends were trimmed by 1 base and 2 bases, with 11 bases remaining between them. CDR3 sequence reads: CASSLGLAEQETQYF. The CDR3 bases are TGTGCCAGCAGCTTAGGATTAGCAGAACAAGAGACCCAGTACTTC.